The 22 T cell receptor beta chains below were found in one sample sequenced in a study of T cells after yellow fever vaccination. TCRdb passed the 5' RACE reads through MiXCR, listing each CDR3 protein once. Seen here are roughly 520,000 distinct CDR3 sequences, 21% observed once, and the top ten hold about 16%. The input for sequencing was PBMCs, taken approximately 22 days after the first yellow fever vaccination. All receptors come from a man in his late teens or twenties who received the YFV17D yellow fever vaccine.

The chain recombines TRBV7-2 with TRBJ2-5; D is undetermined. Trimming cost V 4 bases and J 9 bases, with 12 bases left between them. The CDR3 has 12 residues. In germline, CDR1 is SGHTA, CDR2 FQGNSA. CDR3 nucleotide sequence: TGTGCCAGCAGCTCCCACATGTTGGCCCAGTACTTC. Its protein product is CASSSHMLAQYF.

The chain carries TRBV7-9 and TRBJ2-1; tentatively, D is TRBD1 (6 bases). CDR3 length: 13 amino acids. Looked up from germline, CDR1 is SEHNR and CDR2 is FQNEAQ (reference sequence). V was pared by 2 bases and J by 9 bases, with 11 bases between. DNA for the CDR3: TGTGCCAGCAGCTTATGGGGGCAGGTTGAGCAGTTCTTC. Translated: CASSLWGQVEQFF.

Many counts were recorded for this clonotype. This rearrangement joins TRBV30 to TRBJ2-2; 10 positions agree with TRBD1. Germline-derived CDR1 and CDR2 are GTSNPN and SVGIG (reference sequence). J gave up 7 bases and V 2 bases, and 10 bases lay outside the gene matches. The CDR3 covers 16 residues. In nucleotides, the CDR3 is TGTGCCTGGAGTCCCCTTGACAGGGGGCTTGGCGGGGAGCTGTTTTTT. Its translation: CAWSPLDRGLGGELFF.

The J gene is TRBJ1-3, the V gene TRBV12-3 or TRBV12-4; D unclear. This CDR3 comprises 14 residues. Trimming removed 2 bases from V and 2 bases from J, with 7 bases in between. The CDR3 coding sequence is TGTGCCAGCAGTTTAAGAGGGACTGGAAACACCATATATTTT. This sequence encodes CASSLRGTGNTIYF.

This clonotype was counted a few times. The CDR3 spells CASSLQAHSGNTIYF. The CDR3 DNA is TGTGCCAGCAGCTTGCAGGCCCACTCTGGAAACACCATATATTTT. The chain is built from TRBV7-9 and TRBJ1-3; D is unresolved. The CDR3 sequence is 15 residues long. V was clipped by 3 bases and J by 0 bases, with 9 bases between them. CDR1 and CDR2 (germline): SEHNR, FQNEAQ (reference sequence).

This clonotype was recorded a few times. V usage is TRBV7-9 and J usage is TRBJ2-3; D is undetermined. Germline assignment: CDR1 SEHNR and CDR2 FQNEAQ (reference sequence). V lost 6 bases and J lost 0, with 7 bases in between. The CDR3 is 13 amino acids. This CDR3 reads CASRFGSTDTQYF. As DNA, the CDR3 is TGTGCCAGCAGGTTTGGCAGCACAGATACGCAGTATTTT.

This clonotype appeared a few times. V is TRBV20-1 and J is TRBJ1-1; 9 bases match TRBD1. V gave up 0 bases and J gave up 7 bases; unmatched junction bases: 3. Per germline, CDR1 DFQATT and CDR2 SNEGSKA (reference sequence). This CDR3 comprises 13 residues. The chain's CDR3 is CSAREGQGNEAFF. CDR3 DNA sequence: TGCAGTGCTAGAGAGGGACAGGGTAATGAAGCTTTCTTT.

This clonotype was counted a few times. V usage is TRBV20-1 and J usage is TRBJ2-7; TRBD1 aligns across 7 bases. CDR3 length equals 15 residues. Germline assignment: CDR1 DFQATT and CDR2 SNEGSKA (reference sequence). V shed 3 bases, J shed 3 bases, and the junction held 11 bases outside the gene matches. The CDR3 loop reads CSASSHGTDYYEQYF. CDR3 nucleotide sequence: TGCAGTGCTAGTTCCCACGGGACAGATTACTACGAGCAGTACTTC.

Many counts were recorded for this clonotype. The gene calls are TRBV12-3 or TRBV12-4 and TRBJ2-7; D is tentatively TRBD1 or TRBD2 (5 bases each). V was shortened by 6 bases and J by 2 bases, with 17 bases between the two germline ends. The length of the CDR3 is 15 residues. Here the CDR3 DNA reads TGTGCCAGCAGGTATACCGGGGACCTTCCCTACGAGCAGTACTTC. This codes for CASRYTGDLPYEQYF.

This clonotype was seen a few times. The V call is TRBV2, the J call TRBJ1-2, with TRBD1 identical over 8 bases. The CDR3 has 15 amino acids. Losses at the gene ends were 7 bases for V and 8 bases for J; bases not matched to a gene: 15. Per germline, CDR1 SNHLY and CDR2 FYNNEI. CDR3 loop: CASMQTPDRAGGYTF. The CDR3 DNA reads TGTGCCAGCATGCAGACTCCGGACAGGGCAGGAGGCTACACCTTC. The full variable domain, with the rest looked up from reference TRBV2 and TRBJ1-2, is EPEVTQTPSHQVTQMGQEVILRCVPISNHLYFYWYRQILGQKVEFLVSFYNNEISEKSEIFDDQFSVERPDGSNFTLKIRSTKLEDSAMYFCASMQTPDRAGGYTFGSGTRLTVV.

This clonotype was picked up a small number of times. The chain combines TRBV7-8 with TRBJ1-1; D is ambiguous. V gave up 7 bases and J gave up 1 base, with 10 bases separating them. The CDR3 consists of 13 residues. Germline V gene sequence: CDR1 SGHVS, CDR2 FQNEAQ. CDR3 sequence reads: CASKYGRNTEAFF. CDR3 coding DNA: TGTGCCAGCAAGTATGGCAGGAACACTGAAGCTTTCTTT.

CDR3 protein: CASSYSTGAGNEKLFF. Written as DNA, the CDR3 is TGTGCCAGCAGTTACTCGACGGGAGCGGGTAATGAAAAACTGTTTTTT. The chain employs TRBV6-5 and TRBJ1-4; D uncertain. The CDR3 runs 16 residues. V lost 0 bases, J lost 4 bases, and 12 bases lay in between. CDR1 is MNHEY, CDR2 SVGAGI, per germline.

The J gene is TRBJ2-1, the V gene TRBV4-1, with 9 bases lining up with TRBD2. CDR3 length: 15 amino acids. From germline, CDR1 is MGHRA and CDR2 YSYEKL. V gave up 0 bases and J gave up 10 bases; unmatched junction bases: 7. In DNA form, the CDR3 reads TGCGCCAGCAGCCAAGATCTAGCGGGGTCCCGGGAGCAGTTCTTC. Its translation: CASSQDLAGSREQFF.

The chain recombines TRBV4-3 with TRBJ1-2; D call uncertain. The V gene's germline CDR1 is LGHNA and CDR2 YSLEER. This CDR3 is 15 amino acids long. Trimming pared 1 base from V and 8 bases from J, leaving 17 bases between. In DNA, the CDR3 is TGCGCCAGCAGCCAAGTTGATAGGGAGGTAAAGGGCTACACCTTC. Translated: CASSQVDREVKGYTF.

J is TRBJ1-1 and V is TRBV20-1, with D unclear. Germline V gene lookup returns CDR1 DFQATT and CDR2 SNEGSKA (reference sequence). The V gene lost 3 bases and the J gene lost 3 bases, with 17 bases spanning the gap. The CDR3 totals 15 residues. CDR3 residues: CSARGSSGYHTEAFF. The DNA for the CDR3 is TGCAGTGCTAGGGGCAGCAGTGGATACCACACTGAAGCTTTCTTT.

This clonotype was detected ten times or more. The CDR3 DNA reads TGCAGCGTGATGCGGGGGCCCCAAGAGACCCAGTACTTC. Residues: CSVMRGPQETQYF. This chain uses TRBV29-1 with TRBJ2-5; TRBD2 might be the D (7 bases). The V gene lost 6 bases and the J gene lost 1 base, with 12 bases spanning the gap. Germline CDR1 SQVTM, CDR2 ANQGSEA. This CDR3 has 13 residues.

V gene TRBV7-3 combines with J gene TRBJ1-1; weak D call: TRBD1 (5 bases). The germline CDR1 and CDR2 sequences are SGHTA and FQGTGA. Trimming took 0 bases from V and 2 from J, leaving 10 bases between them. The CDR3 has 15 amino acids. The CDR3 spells CASSLTGRANTEAFF. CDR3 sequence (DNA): TGTGCCAGCAGCTTAACCGGCAGGGCAAACACTGAAGCTTTCTTT.

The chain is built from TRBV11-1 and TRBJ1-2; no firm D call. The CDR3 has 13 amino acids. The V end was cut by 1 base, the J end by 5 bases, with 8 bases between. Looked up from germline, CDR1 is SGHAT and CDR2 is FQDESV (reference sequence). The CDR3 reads CASSLDSGYGYTF. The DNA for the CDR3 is TGTGCCAGCAGCTTAGACAGTGGATATGGCTACACCTTC.

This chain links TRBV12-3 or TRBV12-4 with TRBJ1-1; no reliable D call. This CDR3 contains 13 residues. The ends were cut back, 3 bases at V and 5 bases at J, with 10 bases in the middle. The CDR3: CASSLPSGTEAFF. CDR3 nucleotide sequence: TGTGCCAGCAGTTTGCCCTCGGGGACTGAAGCTTTCTTT.

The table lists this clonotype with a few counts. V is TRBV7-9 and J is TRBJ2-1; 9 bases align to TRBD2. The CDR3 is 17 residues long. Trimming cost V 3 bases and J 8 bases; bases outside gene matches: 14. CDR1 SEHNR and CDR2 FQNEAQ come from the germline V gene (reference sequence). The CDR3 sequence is CASSFPQSWRGGDEQFF. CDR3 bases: TGTGCCAGCAGCTTCCCCCAAAGTTGGCGGGGGGGCGATGAGCAGTTCTTC. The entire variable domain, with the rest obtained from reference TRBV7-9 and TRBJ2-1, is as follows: DTGVSQNPRHKITKRGQNVTFRCDPISEHNRLYWYRQTLGQGPEFLTYFQNEAQLEKSRLLSDRFSAERPKGSFSTLEIQRTEQGDSAMYLCASSFPQSWRGGDEQFFGPGTRLTVL.

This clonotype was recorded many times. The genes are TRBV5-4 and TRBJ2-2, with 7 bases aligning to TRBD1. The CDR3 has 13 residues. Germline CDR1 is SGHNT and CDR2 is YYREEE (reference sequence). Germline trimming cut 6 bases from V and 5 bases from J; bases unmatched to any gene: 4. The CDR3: CASIKQGTGELFF. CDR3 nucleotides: TGTGCCAGCATAAAACAGGGGACCGGGGAGCTGTTTTTT.

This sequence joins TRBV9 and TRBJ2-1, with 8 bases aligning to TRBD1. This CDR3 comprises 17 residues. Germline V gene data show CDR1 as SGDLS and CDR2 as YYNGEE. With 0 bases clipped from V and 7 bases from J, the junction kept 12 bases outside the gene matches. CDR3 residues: CASSVAHRDRGQNEQFF. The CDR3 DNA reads TGTGCCAGCAGCGTAGCTCACCGAGACAGGGGACAGAATGAGCAGTTCTTC.